This T cell receptor (beta chain) appears in the sequencing data of a study of CD8+ T cells in alopecia areata. With 0 bases removed from V and 5 bases from J, the gap between germline ends came to 14 bases. Per germline, CDR1 LGHNA and CDR2 YSLEER. The CDR3 is 15 residues long. Isolated RNA was reverse transcribed into cDNA used as the sequencing template. Clones were read by immunoSEQ multiplex PCR, and TCRdb kept only the in-frame ones, dropping some. The profile shows 100,000 to 150,000 clones, about 51% of them singletons. This clone has only a few counts. Sample: NKG2D-low CD8+ T cells sorted from blood. The chain employs TRBV4-3 and TRBJ2-7; the D gene is possibly TRBD2 (6 bases). This sequence was found in a human donor with alopecia areata. The CDR3 bases are TGCGCCAGCAGCCAAGAGGAGGGCGGGATCAACGAGCAGTACTTC. Encoded protein: CASSQEEGGINEQYF.